This T cell receptor beta chain was recovered during a study of spatial heterogeneity in lung cancer. This clonotype was picked up a small number of times. Each molecule of TCR cDNA was tagged with one unique molecular identifier. One entry per CDR3 protein results from TCRdb running MiXCR on the 5' RACE reads. The data show over 45,000 distinct CDR3 sequences, with approximately 5% seen just once and over 8.5% held by the top ten. The germline CDR1 and CDR2 sequences are WSHSY and SAAADI. V was pared by 7 bases and J by 3 bases, with 11 bases of the junction left unmatched. The CDR3 has 15 residues. The sample's time point: sample taken at primary tumor resection. Unsorted whole RNA samples from tumor, nontumor lung or frozen PBMC were sequenced.

The sequence came from a male donor with early-stage non-small cell lung cancer. The sample consisted of PBMCs, taken at surgery. V usage is TRBV10-2 and J usage is TRBJ2-7, with 8 bases that match TRBD1. The CDR3 sequence is CASIKGQAPLYEQYF. The DNA for the CDR3 is TGCGCCAGCATTAAGGGACAGGCCCCGCTCTACGAGCAGTACTTC.